The present TCR beta chain was sequenced within a study of CD8+CD57+ T cells in acquired aplastic anemia listed by TCRdb under 2018. As for the study more broadly: DNA extracted from sorted CD4+ and CD8+ cells had a mean of about 3.2 ug, with a range of about 0.2 to 30 ug. CD8+CD57+ expansion was defined as frequency above the mean frequency observed in healthy subjects.

Genomic DNA was used as template for profiling of TCR beta VDJ combinations and CDR3 sequences. An Illumina HiSeq 2000 was the platform used for TCR repertoire sequencing. Per the original workflow: TRBV/TRBJ rearrangement plots, CDR3 size and DJ length profiles, and Simpson's diversity index were used to assess repertoires. Whichever DNA sequence was most abundant in the deep sequencing data was defined as the immunodominant clone. CDR3 amino acid sequences were checked for sharing between subjects and were compared against published repertoires and the VDJdb database. TCRdb ran its own pipeline on the public reads, namely fastp trimming at Q25 and MiXCR clone calling, and kept in-frame beta chains. All rows with the same CDR3 protein become a single entry with the most common DNA and genes. The V and J calls were not made by the authors but by TCRdb's processing. In this sample the table shows about 160,000 distinct CDR3 sequences, about half of which occur a single time. The ten largest clones take up 2.5% to 4% of the sample.

Flow cytometry had shown CD8+CD57+ cell expansion in the patients selected for sequencing. Severe acquired aplastic anemia was diagnosed in all patients according to International Study of Aplastic Anemia and Agranulocytosis and Camitta criteria. No patient had received any therapy when blood was sampled. In this study, sorted CD4+ and CD8+ T cells from the blood of healthy subjects and of severe aplastic anemia patients had their TCR repertoires deep-sequenced. Patients were enrolled under clinicaltrials.gov protocols 00001620, 01623167, 00001397, 00071045, 00081523 and 00961064 in the USA. Ficoll-Paque density gradient centrifugation was used to isolate peripheral blood mononuclear cells. Before DNA extraction, CD4+ and CD8+ T cells were sorted by FACS or by magnetic beads. Turning to this clonotype: The antigen it recognizes is unknown. No base quality information exists; no much larger clone differs at one position.

Findings and caveats that apply to the study as a whole: Roughly 30 CD8+ CDR3 sequences were shared between patients and controls but appeared highly expressed in patients and within their immunodominant clones. Between patients and healthy controls, no significant difference in CD8+ Simpson's diversity was found (P=0.060).

Per the germline V gene, SGHDT is the CDR1 and YYEEEE is the CDR2. CDR3 length: 14 amino acids, cysteine to phenylalanine. The only DNA kept is the CDR3, 42 bases in frame from the first base. V ends up 7 bases short and J 8 bases short, with an unmatched junction base count of 8. The chain links TRBV5-6 with TRBJ1-6, with 8 central nucleotides matching TRBD1. Sequencing used sorted CD4+, CD8+, or CD8+CD57+ T cells (not recorded which) from PBMCs. The sequence was obtained from a human donor with aplastic anemia. The CDR3 reads as follows: CASGRGQAHSPLHF. The DNA reads TGTGCCAGCGGTAGGGGACAGGCACATTCACCCCTCCACTTT.